This entry features one T cell receptor (beta chain) sequence. The record originates from a study of blood T cell repertoires in COVID-19. Study-wide background: The samples span acute and convalescent COVID-19 from the United States, Italy and Spain. From T cells, B-cell-depleted T cells, or PBMCs came the material, which was cDNA or gDNA.

Germline CDR1 is SEHNR and CDR2 is FQNEAQ (reference sequence). This CDR3 comprises 17 residues. V was pared by 2 bases and J by 0 bases, with 11 bases between. This table comes from immunoSEQ multiplex PCR, and its TCRdb copy is limited to in-frame clones, with some not included. The sample carries roughly 200,000 clones, about 88% recorded once. Enrolled through a virtual design, the participants were between roughly 18 and 95 years of age and came from 24 US areas. Categorization into cohorts depended on clinical history that participants reported. Sequencing was performed on PBMCs or T cells enriched from blood (not recorded which). The chain is built from TRBV7-9 and TRBJ2-6; a possible D gene is TRBD1 (5 bases). The clonotype comes from a woman aged 25 to 45 who had been exposed to COVID-19. The CDR3, as DNA: TGTGCCAGCAGCTTACGACAGACGAGCTCTGGGGCCAACGTCCTGACTTTC. Translation: CASSLRQTSSGANVLTF.